This TCR beta chain emerged from a study of T cell responses to AZD1222 COVID-19 vaccine. Study-level points and caveats: Targets within unmutated variant regions were reportedly found for nearly half of spike-specific TCRs. The study sampled repertoires only after the peak T cell response. It should be noted that donors were predominantly white British and more often female, and clonal diversity was possibly underestimated.

The repertoire was sequenced with immunoSEQ multiplex PCR; TCRdb's copy has only in-frame clones and lacks some. The profile covers more than 120,000 clones, with roughly 88% appearing a single time and 1.5% to 2% taken by the ten largest. Concerning this clone: The antigen remains unidentified.

This sample comprised peripheral blood, obtained 28 days after the second AZD1222 dose. This clonotype was obtained from an adult who received the AZD1222 COVID-19 vaccine.

The CDR3 region is CASRTPLAGEPWSGELFF. The CDR3 coding sequence is TGTGCCAGCAGAACCCCACTAGCGGGAGAGCCTTGGTCTGGGGAGCTGTTTTTT. The rearrangement links TRBV11-2 to TRBJ2-2, with 11 bases fitting TRBD2. Losses at the gene ends were 6 bases for V and 8 bases for J; bases not matched to a gene: 17. The germline gives CDR1 SGHAT, CDR2 FQNNGV. The CDR3 length is 18 residues. The complete variable domain, with remaining parts taken from reference TRBV11-2 and TRBJ2-2, reads EAGVAQSPRYKIIEKRQSVAFWCNPISGHATLYWYQQILGQGPKLLIQFQNNGVVDDSQLPKDRFSAERLKGVDSTLKIQPAKLEDSAVYLCASRTPLAGEPWSGELFFGEGSRLTVL.